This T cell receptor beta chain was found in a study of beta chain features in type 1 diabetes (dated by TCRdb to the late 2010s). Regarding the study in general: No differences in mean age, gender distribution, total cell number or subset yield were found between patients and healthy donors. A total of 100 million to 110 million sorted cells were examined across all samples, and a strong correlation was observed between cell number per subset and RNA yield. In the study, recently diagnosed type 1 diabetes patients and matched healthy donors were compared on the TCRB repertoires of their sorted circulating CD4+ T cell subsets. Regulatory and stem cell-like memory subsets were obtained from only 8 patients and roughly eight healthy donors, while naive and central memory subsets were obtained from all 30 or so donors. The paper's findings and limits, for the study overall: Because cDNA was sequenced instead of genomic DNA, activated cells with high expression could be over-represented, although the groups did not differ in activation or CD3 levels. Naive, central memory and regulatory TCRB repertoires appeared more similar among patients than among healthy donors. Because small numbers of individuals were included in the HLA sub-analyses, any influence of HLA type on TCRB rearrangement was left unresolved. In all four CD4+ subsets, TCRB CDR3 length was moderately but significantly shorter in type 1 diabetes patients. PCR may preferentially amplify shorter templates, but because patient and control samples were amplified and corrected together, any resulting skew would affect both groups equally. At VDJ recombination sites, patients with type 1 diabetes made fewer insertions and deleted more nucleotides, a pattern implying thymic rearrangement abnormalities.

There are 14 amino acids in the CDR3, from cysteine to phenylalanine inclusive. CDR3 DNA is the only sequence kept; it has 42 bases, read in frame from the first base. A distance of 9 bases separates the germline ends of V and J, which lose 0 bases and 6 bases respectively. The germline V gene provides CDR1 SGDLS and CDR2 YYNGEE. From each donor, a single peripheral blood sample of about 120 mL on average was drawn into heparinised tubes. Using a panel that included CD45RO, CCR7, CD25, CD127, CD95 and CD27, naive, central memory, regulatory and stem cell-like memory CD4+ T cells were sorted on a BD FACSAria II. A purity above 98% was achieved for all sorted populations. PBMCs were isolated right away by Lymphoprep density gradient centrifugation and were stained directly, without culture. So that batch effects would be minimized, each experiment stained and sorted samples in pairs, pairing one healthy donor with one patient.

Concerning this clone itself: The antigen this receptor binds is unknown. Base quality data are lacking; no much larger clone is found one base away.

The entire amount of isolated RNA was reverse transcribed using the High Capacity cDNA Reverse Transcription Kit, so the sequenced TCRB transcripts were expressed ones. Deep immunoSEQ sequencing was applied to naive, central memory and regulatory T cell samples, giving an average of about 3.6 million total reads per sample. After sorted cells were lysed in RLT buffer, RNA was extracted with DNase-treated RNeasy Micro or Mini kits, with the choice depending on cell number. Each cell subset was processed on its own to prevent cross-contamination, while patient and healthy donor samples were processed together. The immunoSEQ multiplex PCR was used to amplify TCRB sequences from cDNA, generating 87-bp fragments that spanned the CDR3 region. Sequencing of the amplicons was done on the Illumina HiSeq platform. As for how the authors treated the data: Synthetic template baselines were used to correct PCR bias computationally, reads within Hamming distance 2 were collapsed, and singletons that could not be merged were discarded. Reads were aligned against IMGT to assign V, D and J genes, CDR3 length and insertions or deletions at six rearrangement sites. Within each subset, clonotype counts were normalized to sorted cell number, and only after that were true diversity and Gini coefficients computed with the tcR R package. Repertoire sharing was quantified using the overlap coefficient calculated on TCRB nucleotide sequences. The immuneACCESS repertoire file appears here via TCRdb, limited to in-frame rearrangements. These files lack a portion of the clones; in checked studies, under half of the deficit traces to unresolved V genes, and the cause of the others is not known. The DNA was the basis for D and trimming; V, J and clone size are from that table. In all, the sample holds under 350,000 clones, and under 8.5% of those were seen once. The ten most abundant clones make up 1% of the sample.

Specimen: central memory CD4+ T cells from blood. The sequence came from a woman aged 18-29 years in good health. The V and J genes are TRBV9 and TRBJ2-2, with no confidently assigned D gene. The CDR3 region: CASSVALIAGELFF. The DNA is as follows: TGTGCCAGCAGCGTAGCACTAATAGCCGGGGAGCTGTTTTTT.